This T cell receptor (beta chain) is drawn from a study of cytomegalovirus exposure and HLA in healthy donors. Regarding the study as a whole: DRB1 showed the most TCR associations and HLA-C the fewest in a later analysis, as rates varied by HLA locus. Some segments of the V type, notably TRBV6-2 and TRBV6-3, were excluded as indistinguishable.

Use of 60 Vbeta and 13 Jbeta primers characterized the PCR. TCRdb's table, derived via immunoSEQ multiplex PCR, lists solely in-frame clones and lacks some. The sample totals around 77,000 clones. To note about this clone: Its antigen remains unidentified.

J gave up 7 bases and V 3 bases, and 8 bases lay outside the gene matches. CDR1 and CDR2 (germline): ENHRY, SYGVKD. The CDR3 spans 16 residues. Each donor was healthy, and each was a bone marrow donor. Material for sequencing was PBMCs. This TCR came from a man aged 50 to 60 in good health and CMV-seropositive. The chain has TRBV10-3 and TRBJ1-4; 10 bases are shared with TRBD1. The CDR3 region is CAISDELTGGVEKLFF. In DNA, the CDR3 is TGTGCCATCAGTGATGAATTGACAGGGGGCGTTGAAAAACTGTTTTTT.